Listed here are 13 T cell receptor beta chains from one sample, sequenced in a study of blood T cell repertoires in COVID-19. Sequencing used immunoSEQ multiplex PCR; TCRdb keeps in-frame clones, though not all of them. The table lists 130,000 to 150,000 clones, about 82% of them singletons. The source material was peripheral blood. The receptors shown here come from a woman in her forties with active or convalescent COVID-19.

The CDR3 nucleotides are TGTGCCAGCAGCGGCGGGCTAGCGGGACTCCGGGAGACCCAGTACTTC. Translated: CASSGGLAGLRETQYF. J is TRBJ2-5 and V is TRBV3-1 (or the pseudogene TRBV3-2); 9 positions match TRBD2. Germline-derived CDR1 and CDR2 are LGHDT and YNNKEL (reference sequence). This CDR3 has 16 residues. J was trimmed by 5 bases and V by 5 bases; bases with no gene match: 12.

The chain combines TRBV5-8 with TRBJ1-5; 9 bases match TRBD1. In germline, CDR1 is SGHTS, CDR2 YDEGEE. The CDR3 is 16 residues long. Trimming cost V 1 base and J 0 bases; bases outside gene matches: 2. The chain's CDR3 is CASSLWTGVSNQPQHF. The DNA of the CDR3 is TGTGCCAGCAGCTTGTGGACAGGGGTTAGCAATCAGCCCCAGCATTTT.

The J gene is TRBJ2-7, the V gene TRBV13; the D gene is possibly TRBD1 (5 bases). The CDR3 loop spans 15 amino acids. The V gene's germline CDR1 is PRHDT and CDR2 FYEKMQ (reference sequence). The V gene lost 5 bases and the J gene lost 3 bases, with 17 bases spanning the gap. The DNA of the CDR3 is TGTGCCAGCAGCCCCCATGCTGGACAAGTCTACGAGCAGTACTTC. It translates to CASSPHAGQVYEQYF.

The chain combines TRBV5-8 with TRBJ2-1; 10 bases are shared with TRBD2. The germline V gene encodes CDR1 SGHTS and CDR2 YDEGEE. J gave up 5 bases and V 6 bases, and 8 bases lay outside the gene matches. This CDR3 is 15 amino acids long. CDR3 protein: CASIPRLAGHNEQFF. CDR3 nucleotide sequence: TGTGCCAGCATACCCAGACTAGCGGGCCACAATGAGCAGTTCTTC.

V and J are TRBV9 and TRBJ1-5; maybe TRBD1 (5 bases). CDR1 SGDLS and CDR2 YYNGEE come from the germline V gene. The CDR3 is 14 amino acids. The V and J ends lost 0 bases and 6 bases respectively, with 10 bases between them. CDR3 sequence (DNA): TGTGCCAGCAGCGTAGGGCCGGACACTCAGCCCCAGCATTTT. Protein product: CASSVGPDTQPQHF.

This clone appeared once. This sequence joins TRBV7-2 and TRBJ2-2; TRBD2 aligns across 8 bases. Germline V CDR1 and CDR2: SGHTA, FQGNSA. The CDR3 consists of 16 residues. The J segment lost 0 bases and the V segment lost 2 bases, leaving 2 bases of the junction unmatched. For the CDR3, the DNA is TGTGCCAGCAGCTTACTAGCGGGCCCGAACACCGGGGAGCTGTTTTTT. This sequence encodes CASSLLAGPNTGELFF.

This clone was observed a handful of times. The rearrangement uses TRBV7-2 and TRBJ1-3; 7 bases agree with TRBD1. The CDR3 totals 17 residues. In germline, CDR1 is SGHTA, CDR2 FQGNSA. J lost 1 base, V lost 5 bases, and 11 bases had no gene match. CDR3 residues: CASSPLTGVRSGNTIYF. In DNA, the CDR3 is TGTGCCAGCAGCCCCTTAACAGGGGTGAGGTCTGGAAACACCATATATTTT.

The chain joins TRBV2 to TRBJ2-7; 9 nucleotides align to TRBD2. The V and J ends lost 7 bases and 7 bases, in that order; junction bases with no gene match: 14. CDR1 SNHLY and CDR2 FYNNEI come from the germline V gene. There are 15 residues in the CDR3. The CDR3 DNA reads TGTGCCAGCATCGGCTTAGCGGGGGCCCTGGGGGAGCAGTACTTC. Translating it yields CASIGLAGALGEQYF.

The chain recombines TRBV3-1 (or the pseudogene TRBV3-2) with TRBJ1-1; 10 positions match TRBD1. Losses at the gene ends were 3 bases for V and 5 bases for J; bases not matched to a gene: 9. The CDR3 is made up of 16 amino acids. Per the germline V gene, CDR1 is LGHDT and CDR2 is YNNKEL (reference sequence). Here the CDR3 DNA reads TGTGCCAGCAGCCAGCCCGGGACAGGGGAGGGGACTGAAGCTTTCTTT. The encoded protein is CASSQPGTGEGTEAFF.

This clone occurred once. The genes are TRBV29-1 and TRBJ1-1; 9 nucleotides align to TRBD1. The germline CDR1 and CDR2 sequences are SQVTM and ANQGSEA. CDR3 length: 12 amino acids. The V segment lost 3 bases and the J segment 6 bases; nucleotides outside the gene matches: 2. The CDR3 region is CSVDGDRAEAFF. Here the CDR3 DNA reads TGCAGCGTTGATGGGGACAGGGCTGAAGCTTTCTTT. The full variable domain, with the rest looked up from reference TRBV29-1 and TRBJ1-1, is SAVISQKPSRDICQRGTSLTIQCQVDSQVTMMFWYRQQPGQSLTLIATANQGSEATYESGFVIDKFPISRPNLTFSTLTVSNMSPEDSSIYLCSVDGDRAEAFFGQGTRLTVV.

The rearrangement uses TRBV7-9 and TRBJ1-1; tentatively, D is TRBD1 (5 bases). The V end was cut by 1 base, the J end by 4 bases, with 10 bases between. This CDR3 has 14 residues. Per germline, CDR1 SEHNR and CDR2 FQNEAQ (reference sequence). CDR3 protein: CASSLEMGGTEAFF. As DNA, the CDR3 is TGTGCCAGCAGCTTAGAAATGGGGGGCACTGAAGCTTTCTTT.

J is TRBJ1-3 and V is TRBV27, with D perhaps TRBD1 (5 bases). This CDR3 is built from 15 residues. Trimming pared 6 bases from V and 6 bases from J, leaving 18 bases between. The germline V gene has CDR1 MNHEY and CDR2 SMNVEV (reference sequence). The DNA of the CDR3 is TGTGCCAGCAGCCGCTCAGGGTCCTTAGCAAACACCATATATTTT. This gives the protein CASSRSGSLANTIYF.

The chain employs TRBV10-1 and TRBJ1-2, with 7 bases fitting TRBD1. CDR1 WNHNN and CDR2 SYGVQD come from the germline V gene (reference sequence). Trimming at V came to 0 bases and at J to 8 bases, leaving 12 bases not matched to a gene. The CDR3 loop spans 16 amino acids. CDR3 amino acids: CASSESTRGRLEGYTF. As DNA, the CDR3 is TGCGCCAGCAGTGAGTCTACTAGGGGGCGCCTGGAGGGCTACACCTTC.